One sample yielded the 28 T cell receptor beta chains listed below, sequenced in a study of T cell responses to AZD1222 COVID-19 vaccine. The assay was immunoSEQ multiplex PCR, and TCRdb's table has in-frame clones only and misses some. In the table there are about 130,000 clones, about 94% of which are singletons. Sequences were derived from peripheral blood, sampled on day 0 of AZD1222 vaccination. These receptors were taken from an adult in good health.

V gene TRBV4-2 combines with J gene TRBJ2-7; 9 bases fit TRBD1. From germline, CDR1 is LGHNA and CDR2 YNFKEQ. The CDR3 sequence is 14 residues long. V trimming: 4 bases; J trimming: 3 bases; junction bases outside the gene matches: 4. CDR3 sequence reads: CASSLTGGNYEQYF. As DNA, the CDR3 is TGTGCCAGCAGCCTGACAGGGGGAAACTACGAGCAGTACTTC.

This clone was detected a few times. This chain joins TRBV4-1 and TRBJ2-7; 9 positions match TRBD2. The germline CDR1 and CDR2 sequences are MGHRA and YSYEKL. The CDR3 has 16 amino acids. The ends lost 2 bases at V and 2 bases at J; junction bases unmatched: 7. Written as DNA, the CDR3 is TGCGCCAGCAGCCAATTAGCGGGAGAGGGGGCCTACGAGCAGTACTTC. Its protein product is CASSQLAGEGAYEQYF.

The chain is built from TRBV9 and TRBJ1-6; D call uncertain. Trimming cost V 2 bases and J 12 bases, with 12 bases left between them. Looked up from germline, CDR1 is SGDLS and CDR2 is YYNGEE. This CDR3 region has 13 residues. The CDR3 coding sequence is TGTGCCAGCAGCGTGGAGCCCTCAGGACCCCTCCACTTT. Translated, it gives CASSVEPSGPLHF.

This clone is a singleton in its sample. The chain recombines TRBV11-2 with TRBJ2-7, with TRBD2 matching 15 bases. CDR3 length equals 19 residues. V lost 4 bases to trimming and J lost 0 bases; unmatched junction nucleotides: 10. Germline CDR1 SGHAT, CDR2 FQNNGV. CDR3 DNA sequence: TGTGCCAGCAGCTCCTGGGGACTAGCGGGAGGCTCCCCCTCCTACGAGCAGTACTTC. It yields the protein CASSSWGLAGGSPSYEQYF.

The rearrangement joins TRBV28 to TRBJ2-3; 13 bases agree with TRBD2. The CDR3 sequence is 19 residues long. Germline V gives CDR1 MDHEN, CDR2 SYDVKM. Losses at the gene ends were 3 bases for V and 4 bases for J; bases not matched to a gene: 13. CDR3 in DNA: TGTGCCAGCAGTTTGACGACCCGGACTAGCGGGAGTTCGGCAGATACGCAGTATTTT. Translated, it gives CASSLTTRTSGSSADTQYF.

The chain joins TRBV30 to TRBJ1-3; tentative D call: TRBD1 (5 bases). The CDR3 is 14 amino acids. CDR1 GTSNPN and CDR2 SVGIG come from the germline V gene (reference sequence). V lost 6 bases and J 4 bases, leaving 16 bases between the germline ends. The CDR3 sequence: CACLNRNRGNTIYF. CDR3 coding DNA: TGTGCCTGTTTAAACAGGAACCGAGGAAACACCATATATTTT. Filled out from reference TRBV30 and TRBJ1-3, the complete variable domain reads SQTIHQWPATLVQPVGSPLSLECTVEGTSNPNLYWYRQAAGRGLQLLFYSVGIGQISSEVPQNLSASRPQDRQFILSSKKLLLSDSGFYLCACLNRNRGNTIYFGEGSWLTVV.

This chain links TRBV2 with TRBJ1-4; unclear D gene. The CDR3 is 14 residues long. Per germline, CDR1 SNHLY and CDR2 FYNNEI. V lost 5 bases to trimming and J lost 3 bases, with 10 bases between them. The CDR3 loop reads CASSSRTANEKLFF. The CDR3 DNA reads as TGTGCCAGCAGTTCACGGACGGCTAATGAAAAACTGTTTTTT.

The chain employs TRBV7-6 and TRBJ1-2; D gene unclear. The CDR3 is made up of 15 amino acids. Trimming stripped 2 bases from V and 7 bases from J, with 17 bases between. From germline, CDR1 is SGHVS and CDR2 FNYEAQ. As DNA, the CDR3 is TGTGCCAGCAGCTTATTAGATAAGGGTGGAGGTGGCTACACCTTC. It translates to CASSLLDKGGGGYTF.

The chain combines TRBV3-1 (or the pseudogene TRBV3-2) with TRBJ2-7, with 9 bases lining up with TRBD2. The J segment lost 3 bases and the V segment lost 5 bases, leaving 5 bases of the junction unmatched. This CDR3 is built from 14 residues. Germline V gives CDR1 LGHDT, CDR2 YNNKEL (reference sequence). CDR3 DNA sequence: TGTGCCAGCAGCGTAGCGGGAGAGGTCTACGAGCAGTACTTC. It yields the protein CASSVAGEVYEQYF.

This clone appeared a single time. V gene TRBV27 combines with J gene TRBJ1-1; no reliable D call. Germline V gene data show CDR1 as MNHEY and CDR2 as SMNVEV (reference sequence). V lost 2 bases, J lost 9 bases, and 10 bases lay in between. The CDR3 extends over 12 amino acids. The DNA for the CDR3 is TGTGCCAGCAGTTTAAAGGGCAGGAAAGCTTTCTTT. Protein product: CASSLKGRKAFF.

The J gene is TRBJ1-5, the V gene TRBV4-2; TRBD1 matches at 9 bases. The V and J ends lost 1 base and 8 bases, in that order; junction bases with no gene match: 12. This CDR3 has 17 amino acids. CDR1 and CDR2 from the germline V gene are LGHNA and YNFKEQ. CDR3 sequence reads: CASSQVTQGAKLEPQHF. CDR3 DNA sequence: TGTGCCAGCAGCCAAGTAACACAGGGGGCGAAGTTAGAGCCCCAGCATTTT.

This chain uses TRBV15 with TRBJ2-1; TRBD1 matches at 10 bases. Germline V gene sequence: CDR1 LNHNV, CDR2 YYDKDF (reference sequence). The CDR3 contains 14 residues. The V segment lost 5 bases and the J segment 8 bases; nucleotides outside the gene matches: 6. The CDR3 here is CATSRDRGAHEQFF. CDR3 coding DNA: TGTGCCACCAGCCGGGACAGGGGAGCTCATGAGCAGTTCTTC. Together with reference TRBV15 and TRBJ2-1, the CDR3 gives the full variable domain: DAMVIQNPRYQVTQFGKPVTLSCSQTLNHNVMYWYQQKSSQAPKLLFHYYDKDFNNEADTPDNFQSRRPNTSFCFLDIRSPGLGDTAMYLCATSRDRGAHEQFFGPGTRLTVL.

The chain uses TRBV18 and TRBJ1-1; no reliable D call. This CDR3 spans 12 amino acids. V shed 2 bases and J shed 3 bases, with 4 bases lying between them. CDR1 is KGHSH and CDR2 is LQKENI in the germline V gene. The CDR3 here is CASSPSDTEAFF. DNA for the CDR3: TGTGCCAGCTCACCAAGTGACACTGAAGCTTTCTTT.

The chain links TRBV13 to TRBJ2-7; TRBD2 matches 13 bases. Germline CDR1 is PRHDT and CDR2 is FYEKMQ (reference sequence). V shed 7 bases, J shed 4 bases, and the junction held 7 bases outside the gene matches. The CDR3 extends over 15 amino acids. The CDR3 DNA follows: TGTGCCAGCACTCAACTAGCGGGAGGGAGGTACGAGCAGTACTTC. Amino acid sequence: CASTQLAGGRYEQYF.

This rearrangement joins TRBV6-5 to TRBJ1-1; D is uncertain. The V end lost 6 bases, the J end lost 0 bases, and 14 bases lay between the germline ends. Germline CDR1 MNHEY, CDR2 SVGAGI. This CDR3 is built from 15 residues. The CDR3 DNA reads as TGTGCCAGCAGCCTAGGTATAGACATGAACACTGAAGCTTTCTTT. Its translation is CASSLGIDMNTEAFF.

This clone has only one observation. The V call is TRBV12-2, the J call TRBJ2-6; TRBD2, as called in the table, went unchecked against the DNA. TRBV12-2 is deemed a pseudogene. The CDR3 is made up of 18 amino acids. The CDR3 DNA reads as TGTGCAAGTCGTTTAGTTAGCGGGGGTCCCTCTGGGGCCAACGTCCTGACTTTC. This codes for CASRLVSGGPSGANVLTF.

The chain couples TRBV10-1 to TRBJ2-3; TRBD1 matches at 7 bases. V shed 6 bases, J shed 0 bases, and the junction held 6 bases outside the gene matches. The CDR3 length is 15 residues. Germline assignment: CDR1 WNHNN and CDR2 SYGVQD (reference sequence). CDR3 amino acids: CASSLDRASTDTQYF. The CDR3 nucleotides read TGCGCCAGCAGCTTAGACAGGGCTAGCACAGATACGCAGTATTTT.

DNA of the CDR3: TGTGCCAGCAGCTTAGATGCTAGGGCCGTCAGCACAGATACGCAGTATTTT. Translating it yields CASSLDARAVSTDTQYF. The chain employs TRBV11-2 and TRBJ2-3; D unresolved. The CDR3 spans 17 residues. Germline CDR1 SGHAT, CDR2 FQNNGV. Between the trimmed V and J ends, which lost 0 bases and 0 bases, there was a span of 13 bases.

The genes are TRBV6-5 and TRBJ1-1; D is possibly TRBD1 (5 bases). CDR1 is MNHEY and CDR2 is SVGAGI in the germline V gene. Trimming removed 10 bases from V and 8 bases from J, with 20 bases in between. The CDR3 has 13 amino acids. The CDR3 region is CATKGRSFWEAFF. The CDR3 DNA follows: TGTGCCACCAAGGGGCGTTCATTCTGGGAAGCTTTCTTT.

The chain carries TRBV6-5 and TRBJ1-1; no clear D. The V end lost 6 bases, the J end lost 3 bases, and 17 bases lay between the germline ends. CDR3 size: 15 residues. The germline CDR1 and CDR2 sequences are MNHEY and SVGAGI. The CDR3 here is CASSNARLGDTEAFF. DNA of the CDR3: TGTGCCAGCAGCAATGCACGCCTGGGAGACACTGAAGCTTTCTTT.

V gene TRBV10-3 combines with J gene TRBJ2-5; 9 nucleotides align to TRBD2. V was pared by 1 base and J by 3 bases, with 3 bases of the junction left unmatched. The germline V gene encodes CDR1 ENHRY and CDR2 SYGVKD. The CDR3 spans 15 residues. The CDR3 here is CAISELPSGEETQYF. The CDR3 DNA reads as TGTGCCATCAGTGAGTTACCTAGCGGGGAAGAGACCCAGTACTTC.

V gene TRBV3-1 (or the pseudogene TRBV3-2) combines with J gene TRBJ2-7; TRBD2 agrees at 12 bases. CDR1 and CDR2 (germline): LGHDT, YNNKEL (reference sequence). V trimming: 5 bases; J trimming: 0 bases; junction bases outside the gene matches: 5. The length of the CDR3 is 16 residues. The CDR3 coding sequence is TGTGCCAGCAGCTTCCGGACTAGCGGGAACTCCTACGAGCAGTACTTC. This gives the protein CASSFRTSGNSYEQYF.

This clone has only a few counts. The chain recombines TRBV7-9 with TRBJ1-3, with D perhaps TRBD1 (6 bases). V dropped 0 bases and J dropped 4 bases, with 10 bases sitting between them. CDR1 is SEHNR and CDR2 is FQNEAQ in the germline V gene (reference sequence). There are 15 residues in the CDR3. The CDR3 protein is CASSLARTVGNTIYF. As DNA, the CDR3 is TGTGCCAGCAGCTTAGCGAGGACAGTGGGAAACACCATATATTTT.

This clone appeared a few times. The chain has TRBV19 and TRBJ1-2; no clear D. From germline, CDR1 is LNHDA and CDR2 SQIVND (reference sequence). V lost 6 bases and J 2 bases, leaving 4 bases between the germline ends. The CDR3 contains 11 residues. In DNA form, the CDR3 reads TGTGCCAGTAGCCCAAACTATGGCTACACCTTC. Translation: CASSPNYGYTF.

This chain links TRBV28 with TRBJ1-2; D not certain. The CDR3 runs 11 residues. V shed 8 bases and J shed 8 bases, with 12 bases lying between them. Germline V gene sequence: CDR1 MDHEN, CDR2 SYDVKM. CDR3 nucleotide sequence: TGTGCCAGCGAGAGATTTGGCGGCTACACCTTC. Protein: CASERFGGYTF.

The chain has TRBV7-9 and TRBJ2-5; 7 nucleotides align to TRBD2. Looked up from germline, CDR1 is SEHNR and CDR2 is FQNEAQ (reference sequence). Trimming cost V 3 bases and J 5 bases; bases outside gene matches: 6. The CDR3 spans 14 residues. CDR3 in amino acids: CASSFTSARETQYF. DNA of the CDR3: TGTGCCAGCAGCTTTACTAGCGCGCGGGAGACCCAGTACTTC.

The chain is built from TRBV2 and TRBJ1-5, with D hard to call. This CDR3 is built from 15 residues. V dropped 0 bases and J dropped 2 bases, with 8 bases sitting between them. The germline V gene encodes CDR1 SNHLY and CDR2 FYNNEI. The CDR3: CASSEALRGNQPQHF. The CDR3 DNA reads TGTGCCAGCAGTGAAGCGCTTCGAGGCAATCAGCCCCAGCATTTT.

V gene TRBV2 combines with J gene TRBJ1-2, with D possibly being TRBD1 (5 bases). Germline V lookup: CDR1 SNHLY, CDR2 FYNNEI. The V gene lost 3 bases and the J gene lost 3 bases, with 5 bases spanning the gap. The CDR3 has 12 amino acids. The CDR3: CASSDRDYGYTF. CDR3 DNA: TGTGCCAGCAGTGACAGGGACTATGGCTACACCTTC.